Below, 23 T cell receptor beta chains from the same sample are listed, as sequenced in a study of control samples from healthy donors and cancer patients. Assay: immunoSEQ multiplex PCR; the TCRdb copy retains only in-frame clones and omits some. The repertoire holds some 170,000 clones, 96% seen once, with approximately 1% in the top ten. The source material was blood. The origin of the receptors is a woman aged 25-40 years in good health.

This chain links TRBV5-1 with TRBJ2-3; D might be TRBD1 or TRBD2, each matching 5 bases. V was trimmed by 4 bases and J by 6 bases, leaving 15 bases between them. The CDR3 totals 14 residues. Germline V gene data show CDR1 as SGHRS and CDR2 as YFSETQ. CDR3 bases: TGCGCCAGCAGCAACTCGGGACGCTGGGATACGCAGTATTTT. Translated: CASSNSGRWDTQYF.

The V gene is TRBV4-2, the J gene TRBJ2-7; weak D call: TRBD2 (6 bases). Trimming took off 5 bases at V and 0 bases at J, with 11 bases between the two ends. This CDR3 has 14 amino acids. Germline CDR1 reads LGHNA; CDR2 reads YNFKEQ. The CDR3 reads CASSLAVHSYEQYF. In DNA form, the CDR3 reads TGTGCCAGCAGCTTAGCGGTGCACTCCTACGAGCAGTACTTC.

V and J are TRBV6-6 and TRBJ2-3; TRBD1 matches at 8 bases. Germline V CDR1 and CDR2: MNHNY, SVGAGI (reference sequence). The CDR3 is made up of 16 amino acids. V dropped 0 bases and J dropped 5; count of bases not matched to a gene: 7. The CDR3 sequence: CASSYSRGQGIDTQYF. The CDR3 nucleotides read TGTGCCAGCAGTTACTCGAGAGGACAGGGTATAGATACGCAGTATTTT.

The chain uses TRBV7-2 and TRBJ2-1, with TRBD2 identical over 7 bases. The CDR3 contains 16 residues. Trimming at V came to 5 bases and at J to 4 bases, leaving 11 bases not matched to a gene. Germline CDR1 and CDR2: SGHTA and FQGNSA. CDR3 sequence: CASSPRSAGTYNEQFF. CDR3 DNA sequence: TGTGCCAGCAGCCCCCGTTCAGCGGGGACGTACAATGAGCAGTTCTTC.

The CDR3 is CASRRTGPSSYEQYF. The CDR3 bases are TGTGCCAGCAGAAGGACAGGTCCTAGCTCCTACGAGCAGTACTTC. The chain carries TRBV28 and TRBJ2-7; the match to TRBD1 covers 7 bases. J lost 0 bases, V lost 6 bases, and 8 bases had no gene match. In germline, CDR1 is MDHEN, CDR2 SYDVKM. This CDR3 has 15 residues. The full variable domain, rest sourced from reference TRBV28 and TRBJ2-7, is DVKVTQSSRYLVKRTGEKVFLECVQDMDHENMFWYRQDPGLGLRLIYFSYDVKMKEKGDIPEGYSVSREKKERFSLILESASTNQTSMYLCASRRTGPSSYEQYFGPGTRLTVT.

The rearrangement uses TRBV2 and TRBJ2-7; D unclear. Germline V gives CDR1 SNHLY, CDR2 FYNNEI. V lost 3 bases, J lost 3 bases, and 6 bases lay in between. The CDR3 extends over 12 amino acids. This CDR3 is CASSEDGYEQYF. CDR3 nucleotide sequence: TGTGCCAGCAGTGAGGACGGCTACGAGCAGTACTTC.

The chain employs TRBV9 and TRBJ2-2; 8 nucleotides line up with TRBD1. Per the germline V gene, CDR1 is SGDLS and CDR2 is YYNGEE. The CDR3 consists of 15 residues. After removal of 4 bases from V and 5 bases from J, the junction contained 7 bases not matched to a gene. This CDR3 is CASSFDRGRTGELFF. In DNA form, the CDR3 reads TGTGCCAGCAGCTTCGACAGGGGTCGGACCGGGGAGCTGTTTTTT.

The V and J genes are TRBV28 and TRBJ1-4; TRBD1 is a possible D gene (5 bases). From germline, CDR1 is MDHEN and CDR2 SYDVKM. The CDR3 totals 12 residues. V dropped 7 bases and J dropped 8 bases, with 11 bases sitting between them. CDR3 in DNA: TGTGCCAGCAACCTTTCAGGGGAAAAACTGTTTTTT. Protein product: CASNLSGEKLFF.

V and J are TRBV28 and TRBJ2-2; tentatively, D is TRBD2 (5 bases). The CDR3 has 16 residues. V shed 2 bases and J shed 2 bases, with 12 bases lying between them. CDR1 MDHEN and CDR2 SYDVKM come from the germline V gene. This chain's CDR3 is CASSLVGLANTGELFF. CDR3 DNA: TGTGCCAGCAGTTTAGTCGGCCTAGCCAACACCGGGGAGCTGTTTTTT.

V and J are TRBV10-3 and TRBJ1-3; D not resolved. V lost 3 bases and J 1 base, leaving 7 bases between the germline ends. CDR1 and CDR2 from the germline V gene are ENHRY and SYGVKD. The CDR3 has 14 residues. The CDR3 loop is CAISDRESGNTIYF. Here the CDR3 DNA reads TGTGCCATCAGTGATAGGGAGTCTGGAAACACCATATATTTT.

The V call is TRBV18, the J call TRBJ1-2, with D unclear. CDR1 and CDR2 from the germline V gene are KGHSH and LQKENI. V was trimmed by 2 bases and J by 0 bases, leaving 13 bases between them. The CDR3 has 16 residues. CDR3 amino acids: CASSPGEVPANYGYTF. Here the CDR3 DNA reads TGTGCCAGCTCACCAGGGGAGGTTCCAGCTAACTATGGCTACACCTTC.

V is TRBV12-3 or TRBV12-4 and J is TRBJ1-1; D is ambiguous. The CDR3 is 13 amino acids. V shed 5 bases and J shed 1 base, with 8 bases lying between them. CDR3 amino acids: CASSRNPNTEAFF. The DNA for the CDR3 is TGTGCCAGCAGTCGAAATCCGAACACTGAAGCTTTCTTT.

The V gene is TRBV5-6, the J gene TRBJ2-3; 9 nucleotides align to TRBD2. Looked up from germline, CDR1 is SGHDT and CDR2 is YYEEEE. The CDR3 runs to 14 residues. V was pared by 5 bases and J by 2 bases, with 3 bases of the junction left unmatched. The CDR3 bases are TGTGCCAGCAGGACTAGCGGAGCCACAGATACGCAGTATTTT. Translation: CASRTSGATDTQYF.

The chain recombines TRBV19 with TRBJ1-1; TRBD1 matches 7 bases. Germline V gives CDR1 LNHDA, CDR2 SQIVND (reference sequence). The V and J ends lost 6 bases and 0 bases, in that order; junction bases with no gene match: 7. The CDR3 runs to 15 residues. CDR3 DNA sequence: TGTGCCAGTAGCCTTCGACAGGGAATGAACACTGAAGCTTTCTTT. It yields the protein CASSLRQGMNTEAFF.

This clone appeared a single time. The chain carries TRBV4-1 and TRBJ1-2; D not resolved. This CDR3 spans 14 amino acids. V dropped 0 bases and J dropped 2 bases, with 7 bases sitting between them. From germline, CDR1 is MGHRA and CDR2 YSYEKL. CDR3 sequence: CASSQEWVNYGYTF. CDR3 DNA sequence: TGCGCCAGCAGCCAAGAATGGGTGAACTATGGCTACACCTTC.

This chain joins TRBV28 and TRBJ2-3; TRBD1 agrees at 10 bases. The germline V gene has CDR1 MDHEN and CDR2 SYDVKM. This CDR3 contains 15 residues. Losses at the gene ends were 7 bases for V and 2 bases for J; bases not matched to a gene: 6. The CDR3 DNA follows: TGTGCCAGCACCCTAGGGACAGGGGCCACAGATACGCAGTATTTT. This codes for CASTLGTGATDTQYF.

The chain carries TRBV19 and TRBJ2-2; 7 bases are shared with TRBD1. Germline CDR1 LNHDA, CDR2 SQIVND (reference sequence). Unmatched junction bases numbered 5, after V lost 6 bases and J lost 1 base. The CDR3 consists of 15 residues. CDR3 DNA sequence: TGTGCCAGTAGATCCGGGACAGTGAACACCGGGGAGCTGTTTTTT. Translation gives CASRSGTVNTGELFF. Based on the CDR3 plus reference TRBV19 and TRBJ2-2, the full variable domain is DGGITQSPKYLFRKEGQNVTLSCEQNLNHDAMYWYRQDPGQGLRLIYYSQIVNDFQKGDIAEGYSVSREKKESFPLTVTSAQKNPTAFYLCASRSGTVNTGELFFGEGSRLTVL.

The chain joins TRBV5-1 to TRBJ2-7; the match to TRBD1 covers 8 bases. The CDR3 runs 13 residues. Germline V gene lookup returns CDR1 SGHRS and CDR2 YFSETQ. Germline trimming cut 3 bases from V and 7 bases from J; bases unmatched to any gene: 6. CDR3 coding DNA: TGCGCCAGCAGCTATGGACAGGGCTGGGAGCAGTACTTC. As protein: CASSYGQGWEQYF.

About this clone itself: The germline gene is not matched at one end of the junction; a read error may be the cause. The chain combines TRBV6-5 with TRBJ2-7, with a possible D match to TRBD2 (6 bases). This CDR3 contains 15 residues. From germline, CDR1 is MNHEY and CDR2 SVGAGI. CDR3 residues: CASSYSGDSSSEQYF. The DNA for the CDR3 is TGTGCCAGCAGTTACTCGGGGGACTCCTCCTCCGAGCAGTACTTC.

J is TRBJ1-3 and V is TRBV3-1 (or the pseudogene TRBV3-2); TRBD1 aligns across 10 bases. The CDR3 loop spans 16 amino acids. CDR1 and CDR2 from the germline V gene are LGHDT and YNNKEL (reference sequence). The V and J ends lost 2 bases and 5 bases, in that order; junction bases with no gene match: 6. The CDR3 spells CASSQSDRGHRNTIYF. Written as DNA, the CDR3 is TGTGCCAGCAGCCAATCCGACAGGGGGCATAGAAACACCATATATTTT.

The V and J genes are TRBV6-5 and TRBJ1-3, with a tentative D call TRBD1 (5 bases). The CDR3 runs to 15 residues. The germline CDR1 and CDR2 sequences are MNHEY and SVGAGI. Between the trimmed V and J ends, which lost 6 bases and 1 base, there was a span of 13 bases. CDR3: CASSRQSSSGNTIYF. The CDR3 DNA reads as TGTGCCAGCAGCCGACAGAGTTCTTCTGGAAACACCATATATTTT.

The V and J genes are TRBV6-5 and TRBJ2-5; D is possibly TRBD2 (6 bases). V was cut by 3 bases and J by 5 bases, with 7 bases left in between. Germline V gives CDR1 MNHEY, CDR2 SVGAGI. The CDR3 contains 12 residues. The CDR3 DNA reads TGTGCCAGCAGTTATCTAGCGGAGACCCAGTACTTC. Encoded protein: CASSYLAETQYF.

The V and J genes are TRBV11-2 and TRBJ1-6; D might be TRBD1 (5 bases). V lost 1 base, J lost 7 bases, and 14 bases lay in between. The CDR3 extends over 16 amino acids. Germline CDR1 and CDR2: SGHAT and FQNNGV. The CDR3 region is CASSLGSRVENSPLHF. The CDR3 DNA is TGTGCCAGCAGCTTAGGATCCAGGGTTGAGAATTCACCCCTCCACTTT.